A single sample gave rise to the 12 T cell receptor beta chains below, sequenced in a study of OX40 agonist ivuxolimab in advanced cancers. Only in-frame clones appear in the TCRdb table, and some are missing; sequencing was by immunoSEQ multiplex PCR. The data contain tens of thousands of clones, roughly 87% of them singletons. This specimen was CD4+ or CD8+ T cells sorted from blood, taken in a trial of the OX40 agonist ivuxolimab. These receptors were collected from an adult with an advanced solid tumor such as melanoma, head and neck, liver or kidney cancer.

The chain links TRBV28 to TRBJ1-1; tentative D call: TRBD1 (5 bases). The CDR3 length is 14 residues. Germline V gives CDR1 MDHEN, CDR2 SYDVKM. The ends were cut back, 3 bases at V and 3 bases at J, with 11 bases in the middle. CDR3 nucleotide sequence: TGTGCCAGCAGTTTCCGGGGGGTTCACACTGAAGCTTTCTTT. Protein: CASSFRGVHTEAFF.

This clone turned up a few times. The V and J genes are TRBV6-5 and TRBJ2-3; 12 nucleotides agree with TRBD2. Germline CDR1 MNHEY, CDR2 SVGAGI. This CDR3 has 15 residues. V was clipped by 2 bases and J by 8 bases; unmatched bases: 5. CDR3 sequence (DNA): TGTGCCAGCAGTTACGCCCTAGCGGGAGGGTCTACGCAGTATTTT. As protein: CASSYALAGGSTQYF.

This sequence joins TRBV19 and TRBJ2-3; D possibly uses TRBD1 or TRBD2 (6 bases each). This CDR3 is 13 amino acids long. Per the germline V gene, CDR1 is LNHDA and CDR2 is SQIVND (reference sequence). The V end was cut by 10 bases, the J end by 2 bases, with 13 bases between. The CDR3 coding sequence is TGTGCCACTAGAGGGGGGCCCACAGATACGCAGTATTTT. Its translation: CATRGGPTDTQYF. The full variable domain, its missing parts supplied by reference TRBV19 and TRBJ2-3, is DGGITQSPKYLFRKEGQNVTLSCEQNLNHDAMYWYRQDPGQGLRLIYYSQIVNDFQKGDIAEGYSVSREKKESFPLTVTSAQKNPTAFYLCATRGGPTDTQYFGPGTRLTVL.

This clone was observed a single time. J is TRBJ2-2 and V is TRBV19; 11 bases align to TRBD1. There are 16 residues in the CDR3. Germline V gene data show CDR1 as LNHDA and CDR2 as SQIVND (reference sequence). With V trimmed by 2 bases and J by 6 bases, 5 bases remained unmatched. CDR3 coding DNA: TGTGCCAGTAGTATACCTCCGGGACAGGGGGCCGGGGAGCTGTTTTTT. As protein: CASSIPPGQGAGELFF.

A few counts support this clone. V is TRBV6-4 and J is TRBJ1-1; perhaps TRBD1 as D (6 bases). The CDR3 has 15 amino acids. Between the trimmed V and J ends, which lost 5 bases and 1 base, there was a span of 14 bases. CDR1 and CDR2 (germline): MRHNA, SNTAGT. The CDR3, as DNA: TGTGCCAGCAGTCCGGGCGGAGGGGGGAACACTGAAGCTTTCTTT. Translating it yields CASSPGGGGNTEAFF.

This sequence joins TRBV6-5 and TRBJ1-2; 7 nucleotides align to TRBD1. Losses at the gene ends were 5 bases for V and 4 bases for J; bases not matched to a gene: 10. The CDR3 runs 15 residues. The germline V gene has CDR1 MNHEY and CDR2 SVGAGI. Here the CDR3 reads CASSPNRDRSYGYTF. CDR3 in DNA: TGTGCCAGCAGTCCAAACCGGGACAGAAGCTATGGCTACACCTTC.

The chain is built from TRBV7-6 and TRBJ2-3; 9 bases fit TRBD1. The CDR3 runs 16 residues. Trimming cost V 3 bases and J 0 bases; bases outside gene matches: 4. Germline V gene data show CDR1 as SGHVS and CDR2 as FNYEAQ. The CDR3 nucleotides read TGTGCCAGCAGCTTCGGACAGGGGAAGAGCACAGATACGCAGTATTTT. This gives the protein CASSFGQGKSTDTQYF.

The chain couples TRBV28 to TRBJ2-2; 8 nucleotides match TRBD1. In germline, CDR1 is MDHEN, CDR2 SYDVKM. With 2 bases clipped from V and 4 bases from J, the junction kept 6 bases outside the gene matches. There are 16 residues in the CDR3. The CDR3 protein is CASSLIGQGSTGELFF. CDR3 in DNA: TGTGCCAGCAGTTTAATCGGACAGGGAAGCACCGGGGAGCTGTTTTTT.

This clone showed up just a few times. J is TRBJ1-5 and V is TRBV5-1; D is unresolved. The CDR3 consists of 13 residues. Germline V gene sequence: CDR1 SGHRS, CDR2 YFSETQ. V dropped 1 base and J dropped 5 bases, with 7 bases sitting between them. The DNA of the CDR3 is TGCGCCAGCAGCTTGAATGTGGATCAGCCCCAGCATTTT. Translating gives CASSLNVDQPQHF.

The chain combines TRBV27 with TRBJ2-1, with D uncertain. The V gene's germline CDR1 is MNHEY and CDR2 SMNVEV (reference sequence). The CDR3 totals 13 residues. V lost 3 bases, J lost 4 bases, and 7 bases lay in between. The CDR3 region is CASSLERYNEQFF. CDR3 sequence (DNA): TGTGCCAGCAGTTTGGAGCGTTACAATGAGCAGTTCTTC.

The chain combines TRBV25-1 with TRBJ2-1; no clear D. This CDR3 comprises 16 residues. V was trimmed by 3 bases and J by 5 bases, leaving 17 bases between them. The germline V gene has CDR1 MGHDK and CDR2 SYGVNS. The CDR3 nucleotides read TGTGCCAGCAGTGACCGTGATAGGAACATACACAATGAGCAGTTCTTC. As protein: CASSDRDRNIHNEQFF.

V usage is TRBV19 and J usage is TRBJ2-7, with D possibly TRBD2 on 5 matching bases. Germline V gene lookup returns CDR1 LNHDA and CDR2 SQIVND (reference sequence). V lost 5 bases and J 3 bases, leaving 17 bases between the germline ends. This CDR3 has 15 residues. The CDR3 nucleotides read TGTGCCAGTAGTTTGGGGTCCCTTGGGAGCTACGAGCAGTACTTC. It encodes CASSLGSLGSYEQYF.